This T cell receptor beta chain was observed in a study of identical twins. In this sample, this clonotype turned up a few times. What it recognizes is unknown. TCRdb reprocessed the 5' RACE reads with MiXCR, giving one entry per CDR3 protein. The repertoire has about 700,000 distinct CDR3 sequences, 5.5% to 6.5% of them found once; the top ten carry 1.5% to 2%. The germline gives CDR1 SGHAT, CDR2 FQNNGV. V gave up 6 bases and J gave up 5 bases; unmatched junction bases: 9. This CDR3 has 15 residues. Broader study findings: Out-of-frame alpha sequences shared by twins were enriched for low generation probability.

The chain has TRBV11-2 and TRBJ2-1, with 8 bases fitting TRBD2. Sequencing was performed on naive T cells sorted from blood. This TCR was sampled from a young man in good health. DNA for the CDR3: TGTGCCAGCAGTCACCAGCGGGAGATCCACAATGAGCAGTTCTTC. Amino acid sequence: CASSHQREIHNEQFF.